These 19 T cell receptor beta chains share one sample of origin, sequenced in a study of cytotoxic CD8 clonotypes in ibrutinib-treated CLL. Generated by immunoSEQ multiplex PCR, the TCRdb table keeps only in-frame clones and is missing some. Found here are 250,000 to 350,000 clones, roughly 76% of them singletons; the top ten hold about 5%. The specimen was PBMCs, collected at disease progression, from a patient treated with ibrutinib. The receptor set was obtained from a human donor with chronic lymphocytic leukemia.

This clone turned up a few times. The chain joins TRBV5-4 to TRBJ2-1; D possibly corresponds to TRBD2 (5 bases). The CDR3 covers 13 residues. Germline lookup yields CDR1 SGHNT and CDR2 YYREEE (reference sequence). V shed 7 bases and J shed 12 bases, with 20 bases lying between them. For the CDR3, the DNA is TGTGCCAGCCATCCCTCGGGGAGATCGGTGCAGTTCTTC. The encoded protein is CASHPSGRSVQFF.

The CDR3 nucleotides are TGCGCCAGCAGCTCACCGGCGGGGCACCAAGAGACCCAGTACTTC. It specifies CASSSPAGHQETQYF. V and J are TRBV5-1 and TRBJ2-5; tentative D call: TRBD2 (6 bases). The CDR3 consists of 15 residues. The V end was cut by 3 bases, the J end by 0 bases, with 12 bases between. Germline CDR1 SGHRS, CDR2 YFSETQ.

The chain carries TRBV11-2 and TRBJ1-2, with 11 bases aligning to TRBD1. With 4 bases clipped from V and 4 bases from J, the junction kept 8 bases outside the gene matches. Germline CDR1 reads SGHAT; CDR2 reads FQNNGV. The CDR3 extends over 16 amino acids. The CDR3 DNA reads TGTGCCAGCAGCTGGGGGACAGGGGGATTGGGCTATGGCTACACCTTC. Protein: CASSWGTGGLGYGYTF.

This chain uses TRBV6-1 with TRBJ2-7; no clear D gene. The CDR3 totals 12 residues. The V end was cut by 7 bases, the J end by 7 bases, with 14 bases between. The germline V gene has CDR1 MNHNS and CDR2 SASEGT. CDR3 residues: CASKDRPVEQYF. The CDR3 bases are TGTGCCAGCAAAGATAGGCCCGTGGAGCAGTACTTC.

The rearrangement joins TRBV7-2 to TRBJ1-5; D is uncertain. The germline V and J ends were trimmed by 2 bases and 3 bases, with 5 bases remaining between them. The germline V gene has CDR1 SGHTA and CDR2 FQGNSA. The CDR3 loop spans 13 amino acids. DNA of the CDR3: TGTGCCAGCAGCTTACTGCACAATCAGCCCCAGCATTTT. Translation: CASSLLHNQPQHF.

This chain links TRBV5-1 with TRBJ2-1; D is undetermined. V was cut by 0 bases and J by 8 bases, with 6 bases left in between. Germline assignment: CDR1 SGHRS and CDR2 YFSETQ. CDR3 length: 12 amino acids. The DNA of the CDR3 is TGCGCCAGCAGCTTGGGGGTGGATGAGCAGTTCTTC. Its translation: CASSLGVDEQFF.

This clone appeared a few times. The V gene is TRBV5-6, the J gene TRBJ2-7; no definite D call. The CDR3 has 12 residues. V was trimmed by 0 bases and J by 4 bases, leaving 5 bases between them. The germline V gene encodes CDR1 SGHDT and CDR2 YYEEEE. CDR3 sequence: CASSLGWYEQYF. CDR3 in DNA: TGTGCCAGCAGCTTGGGGTGGTACGAGCAGTACTTC.

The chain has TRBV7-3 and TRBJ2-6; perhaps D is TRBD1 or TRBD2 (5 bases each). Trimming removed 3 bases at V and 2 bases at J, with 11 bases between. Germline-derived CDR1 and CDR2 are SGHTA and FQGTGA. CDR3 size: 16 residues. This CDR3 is CASSFQGAPGANVLTF. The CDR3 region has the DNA TGTGCCAGCAGCTTCCAGGGAGCTCCTGGGGCCAACGTCCTGACTTTC.

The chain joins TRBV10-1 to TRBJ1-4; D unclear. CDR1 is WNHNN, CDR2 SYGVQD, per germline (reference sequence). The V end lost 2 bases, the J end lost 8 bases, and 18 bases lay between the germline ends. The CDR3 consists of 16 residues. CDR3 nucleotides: TGCGCCAGCAGTGAGCTTAACAGCCCCCCTGGAGAAAAACTGTTTTTT. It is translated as CASSELNSPPGEKLFF.

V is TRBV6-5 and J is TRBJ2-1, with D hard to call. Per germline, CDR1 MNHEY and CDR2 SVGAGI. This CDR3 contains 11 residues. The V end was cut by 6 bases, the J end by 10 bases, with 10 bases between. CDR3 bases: TGTGCCAGCAGACGGACGGACGAGCAGTTCTTC. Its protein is CASRRTDEQFF.

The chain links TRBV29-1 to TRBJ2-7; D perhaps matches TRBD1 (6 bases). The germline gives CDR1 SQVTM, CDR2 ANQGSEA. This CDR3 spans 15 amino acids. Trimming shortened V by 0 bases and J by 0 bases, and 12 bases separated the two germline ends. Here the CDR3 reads CSVEDWSGDSYEQYF. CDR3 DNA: TGCAGCGTTGAAGATTGGTCAGGGGACTCCTACGAGCAGTACTTC.

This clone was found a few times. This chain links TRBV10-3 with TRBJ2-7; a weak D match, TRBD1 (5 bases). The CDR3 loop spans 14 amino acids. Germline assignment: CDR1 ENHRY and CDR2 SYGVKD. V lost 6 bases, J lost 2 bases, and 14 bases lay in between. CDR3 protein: CAIRETALAYEQYF. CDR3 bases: TGTGCCATCAGGGAGACAGCGCTTGCCTACGAGCAGTACTTC.

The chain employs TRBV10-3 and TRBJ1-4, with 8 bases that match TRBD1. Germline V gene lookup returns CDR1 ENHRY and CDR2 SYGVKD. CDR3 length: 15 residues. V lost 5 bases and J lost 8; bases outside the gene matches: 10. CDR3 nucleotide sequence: TGTGCCATCAGTCCCACAGGGGGGAGTAGGGAAAAACTGTTTTTT. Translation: CAISPTGGSREKLFF.

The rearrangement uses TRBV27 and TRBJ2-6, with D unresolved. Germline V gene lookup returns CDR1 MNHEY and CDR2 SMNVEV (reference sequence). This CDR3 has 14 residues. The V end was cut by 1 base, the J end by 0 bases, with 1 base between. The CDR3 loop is CASSLFSGANVLTF. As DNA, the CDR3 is TGTGCCAGCAGTTTATTCTCTGGGGCCAACGTCCTGACTTTC.

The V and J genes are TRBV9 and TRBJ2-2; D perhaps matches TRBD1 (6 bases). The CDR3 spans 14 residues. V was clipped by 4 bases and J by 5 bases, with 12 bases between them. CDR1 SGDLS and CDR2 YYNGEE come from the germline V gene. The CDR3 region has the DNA TGTGCCAGCAGCAATGTACAGGGAACCGGGGAGCTGTTTTTT. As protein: CASSNVQGTGELFF.

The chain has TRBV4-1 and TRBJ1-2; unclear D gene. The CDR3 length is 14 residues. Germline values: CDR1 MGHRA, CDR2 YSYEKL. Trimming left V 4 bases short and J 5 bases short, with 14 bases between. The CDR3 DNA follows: TGCGCCAGCAGCCCCCAGACTCTTAGGTATGGCTACACCTTC. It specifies CASSPQTLRYGYTF.

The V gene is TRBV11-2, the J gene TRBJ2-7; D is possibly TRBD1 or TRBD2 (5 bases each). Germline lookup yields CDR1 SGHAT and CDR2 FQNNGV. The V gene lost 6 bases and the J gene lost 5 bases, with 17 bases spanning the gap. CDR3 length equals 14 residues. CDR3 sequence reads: CASSFRDPIHEQYF. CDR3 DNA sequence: TGTGCCAGCAGTTTCCGGGACCCCATCCACGAGCAGTACTTC.

Here the CDR3 DNA reads TGCGCCAGCAGCTTTTCTAGTCCCGGAAGCTCCTACAATGAGCAGTTCTTC. It codes for CASSFSSPGSSYNEQFF. The chain links TRBV5-1 to TRBJ2-1; unclear D gene. Germline V gene data show CDR1 as SGHRS and CDR2 as YFSETQ. This CDR3 comprises 17 residues. The V and J ends lost 2 bases and 0 bases respectively, with 15 bases between them.

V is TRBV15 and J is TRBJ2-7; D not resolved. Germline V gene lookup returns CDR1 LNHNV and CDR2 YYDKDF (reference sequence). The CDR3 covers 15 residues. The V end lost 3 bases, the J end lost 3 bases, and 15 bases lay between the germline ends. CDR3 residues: CATSSRKALVYEQYF. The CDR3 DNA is TGTGCCACCAGCAGCCGTAAGGCTTTAGTCTACGAGCAGTACTTC.